Below are 14 T cell receptor beta chains sequenced from a single sample in a study of memory B cells and T cells in multiple sclerosis. CFSE-dim autoproliferating and CFSE-high non-proliferating T cells from unstimulated culture were sequenced separately. Cultures began with roughly 5x10^7 CFSE-labeled PBMCs, unstimulated for under 8 days, with replicate wells pooled. The table came from immunoSEQ multiplex PCR; TCRdb's copy has only in-frame clones and leaves some out. The sample carries about 46,000 clones, over 75% recorded once. Antigen specificity for these receptors is unknown. The sample was PBMCs from blood kept in culture. The receptors shown here come from a human donor with multiple sclerosis.

CDR3 protein: CASSLDRASHEQYF. The CDR3 coding sequence is TGTGCCAGCAGCTTAGACAGGGCGAGTCACGAGCAGTACTTC. The chain is built from TRBV7-2 and TRBJ2-7; weak D call: TRBD1 (6 bases). The CDR3 has 14 residues. From germline, CDR1 is SGHTA and CDR2 FQGNSA. Trimming took 1 base from V and 5 from J, leaving 12 bases between them.

This clone appeared a single time. The chain has TRBV28 and TRBJ2-1, with 8 nucleotides matching TRBD2. CDR1 is MDHEN, CDR2 SYDVKM, per germline. V shed 2 bases and J 4 bases; nucleotides not matched to a gene: 1. The CDR3 contains 14 residues. The CDR3 nucleotides are TGTGCCAGCAGTTTAAGCGGGGGTTACAATGAGCAGTTCTTC. It translates to CASSLSGGYNEQFF. Full variable domain (remainder filled in from reference TRBV28 and TRBJ2-1): DVKVTQSSRYLVKRTGEKVFLECVQDMDHENMFWYRQDPGLGLRLIYFSYDVKMKEKGDIPEGYSVSREKKERFSLILESASTNQTSMYLCASSLSGGYNEQFFGPGTRLTVL.

The sample holds one count of this clone. The V and J genes are TRBV15 and TRBJ2-7; D may be TRBD1 (5 bases). The CDR3 consists of 12 residues. Trimming removed 8 bases at V and 3 bases at J, with 11 bases between. Germline values: CDR1 LNHNV, CDR2 YYDKDF (reference sequence). The CDR3 coding sequence is TGTGCCACCTCTAGGGGCTACTACGAGCAGTACTTC. Translated: CATSRGYYEQYF.

This sequence joins TRBV28 and TRBJ2-4; 10 nucleotides match TRBD2. CDR3 size: 16 residues. J gave up 0 bases and V 6 bases, and 5 bases lay outside the gene matches. Germline V gives CDR1 MDHEN, CDR2 SYDVKM. The CDR3 DNA follows: TGTGCCAGCAGCGGACTAGCGGCAAGAGCCAAAAACATTCAGTACTTC. Translating gives CASSGLAARAKNIQYF.

The chain links TRBV4-3 to TRBJ1-2, with 7 bases fitting TRBD1. Germline CDR1 reads LGHNA; CDR2 reads YSLEER. CDR3 length equals 16 residues. Trimming cost V 1 base and J 5 bases; bases outside gene matches: 10. The CDR3 region has the DNA TGCGCCAGCAGCCAAGGCCTGAGACAGGGTAGTTATGGCTACACCTTC. Its protein product is CASSQGLRQGSYGYTF.

This clone was picked up one time. For the CDR3, the DNA is TGTGCCAGCGGGGCCCCGCTGGGGGGAAGCACCGGGGAGCTGTTTTTT. This sequence encodes CASGAPLGGSTGELFF. This chain connects TRBV2 to TRBJ2-2, with D tentatively TRBD2 (6 bases). CDR1 SNHLY and CDR2 FYNNEI come from the germline V gene. Deletions cut 8 bases from V and 4 bases from J, with 20 bases between. This CDR3 region has 16 residues.

This clone appeared once. The CDR3 here is CASRRQVYNSPLHF. DNA of the CDR3: TGTGCCAGCAGGCGACAGGTCTATAATTCACCCCTCCACTTT. The chain employs TRBV6-1 and TRBJ1-6, with D possibly TRBD1 on 6 matching bases. CDR3 size: 14 residues. The V end was cut by 6 bases, the J end by 3 bases, with 9 bases between. Germline CDR1 reads MNHNS; CDR2 reads SASEGT.

This chain connects TRBV18 to TRBJ1-2, with a weak D call TRBD1 (6 bases). The germline gives CDR1 KGHSH, CDR2 LQKENI. The CDR3 covers 16 residues. Trimming took 3 bases from V and 1 from J, leaving 15 bases between them. The CDR3 here is CASSPRRGGHNYGYTF. CDR3 nucleotide sequence: TGTGCCAGCTCACCGCGGCGGGGGGGACATAACTATGGCTACACCTTC. The whole variable domain, remainder taken from reference TRBV18 and TRBJ1-2, is NAGVMQNPRHLVRRRGQEARLRCSPMKGHSHVYWYRQLPEEGLKFMVYLQKENIIDESGMPKERFSAEFPKEGPSILRIQQVVRGDSAAYFCASSPRRGGHNYGYTFGSGTRLTVV.

This clone was counted a few times. The rearrangement uses TRBV7-2 and TRBJ1-2; 9 nucleotides agree with TRBD1. Germline V gene lookup returns CDR1 SGHTA and CDR2 FQGNSA. The ends lost 1 base at V and 5 bases at J; junction bases unmatched: 2. This CDR3 contains 14 residues. The CDR3 reads CASSLGGTGYGYTF. CDR3 DNA sequence: TGTGCCAGCAGCTTAGGGGGGACAGGGTATGGCTACACCTTC.

This clone has just a few counts. The J gene is TRBJ1-3, the V gene TRBV18; D is ambiguous. Trimming took 0 bases from V and 0 from J, leaving 6 bases between them. Germline V gives CDR1 KGHSH, CDR2 LQKENI. CDR3 length: 15 residues. CDR3 coding DNA: TGTGCCAGCTCACCACCCAGTCCCTCTGGAAACACCATATATTTT. Amino acids: CASSPPSPSGNTIYF. Full variable domain (rest looked up from reference TRBV18 and TRBJ1-3): NAGVMQNPRHLVRRRGQEARLRCSPMKGHSHVYWYRQLPEEGLKFMVYLQKENIIDESGMPKERFSAEFPKEGPSILRIQQVVRGDSAAYFCASSPPSPSGNTIYFGEGSWLTVV.

The chain carries TRBV4-3 and TRBJ1-2; possibly TRBD1 for D (6 bases). V was shortened by 1 base and J by 6 bases, with 12 bases between the two germline ends. From germline, CDR1 is LGHNA and CDR2 YSLEER. The CDR3 has 14 residues. The CDR3 DNA is TGCGCCAGCAGCCAAGGAAACAGGGTCCATGGCTACACCTTC. Translation gives CASSQGNRVHGYTF.

The genes are TRBV5-1 and TRBJ2-7, with D possibly called TRBD1 or TRBD2 (5 bases each). Per germline, CDR1 SGHRS and CDR2 YFSETQ. The CDR3 runs 16 residues. V lost 0 bases, J lost 0 bases, and 13 bases lay in between. In DNA, the CDR3 is TGCGCCAGCAGCTTGGCTGCGGTCGGGGCCTCCTACGAGCAGTACTTC. Its translation: CASSLAAVGASYEQYF.

This sequence joins TRBV4-1 and TRBJ1-4, with no clear D. The CDR3 is 15 residues long. V gave up 1 base and J gave up 4 bases, with 10 bases separating them. The germline V gene encodes CDR1 MGHRA and CDR2 YSYEKL. The CDR3 DNA follows: TGCGCCAGCAGCCAAGTAACAGTTTATAATGAAAAACTGTTTTTT. Translating gives CASSQVTVYNEKLFF.

This clone was observed a few times. The V gene is TRBV28, the J gene TRBJ1-3; TRBD1 is a possible D gene (6 bases). Per the germline V gene, CDR1 is MDHEN and CDR2 is SYDVKM. Trimming stripped 4 bases from V and 4 bases from J, with 11 bases between. This CDR3 has 14 residues. The CDR3 sequence is CASSWRGTGNTIYF. In DNA form, the CDR3 reads TGTGCCAGCAGTTGGAGGGGGACCGGAAACACCATATATTTT.